The clone carrying this TCR beta chain was picked up one time. The CDR3 is 15 amino acids. Germline V gives CDR1 SGHTA, CDR2 FQGNSA. The V and J ends lost 5 bases and 5 bases, in that order; junction bases with no gene match: 7. This sample was taken from a study of blood T cell repertoires in COVID-19. The overall study: The United States, Italy and Spain supplied acute and convalescent COVID-19 samples. T cells, B-cell-depleted T cells, or PBMCs supplied cDNA or gDNA.

Original handling: Estimation of nucleated cell counts relied on the amplification of reference gene primers. Profiling relied on immunoSEQ multiplex PCR, and the TCRdb table lists in-frame clones only, not all of them. V and J calls and clone size come straight from that table; D and trimming were deduced from the DNA. This repertoire shows 69,000 or so clones, roughly 80% found once; its top ten account for approximately 4.4%. Input material: peripheral blood. This sequence originates from a woman of 80 years or more with active or convalescent COVID-19. The rearrangement uses TRBV7-2 and TRBJ2-5; 11 bases map to TRBD1. CDR3 sequence reads: CASSPGQGAPETQYF. In DNA form, the CDR3 reads TGTGCCAGCAGCCCCGGACAGGGGGCGCCGGAGACCCAGTACTTC.